This record covers a single TCR beta chain. No antigen is known for it. The data are from a study of cytomegalovirus exposure and HLA in healthy donors. Vbeta (60) and Jbeta (13) primers were used in the PCR. Repertoires were generated with immunoSEQ multiplex PCR, while TCRdb's copy carries only in-frame clones and drops some. The data show roughly 200,000 clones, around 80% seen once. The CDR3 totals 18 residues. The V and J ends lost 1 base and 0 bases, in that order; junction bases with no gene match: 9. CDR1 is MGHDK, CDR2 SYGVNS, per germline. Study-wide results and caveats: Presence/absence analysis assumed near-uniform sequencing depth across donors. TCR beta chains associated with HLA were, in a later analysis, more clonally expanded than equally common others.

This rearrangement joins TRBV25-1 to TRBJ2-3, with 8 bases aligning to TRBD2. The sequencing sample was made of PBMCs. The sequence was obtained from a man between 40 and 49 years old in good health and CMV-seronegative. CDR3 sequence: CASSEFPRREVSTDTQYF. In nucleotides, the CDR3 is TGTGCCAGCAGTGAATTCCCAAGGCGGGAGGTTAGCACAGATACGCAGTATTTT.